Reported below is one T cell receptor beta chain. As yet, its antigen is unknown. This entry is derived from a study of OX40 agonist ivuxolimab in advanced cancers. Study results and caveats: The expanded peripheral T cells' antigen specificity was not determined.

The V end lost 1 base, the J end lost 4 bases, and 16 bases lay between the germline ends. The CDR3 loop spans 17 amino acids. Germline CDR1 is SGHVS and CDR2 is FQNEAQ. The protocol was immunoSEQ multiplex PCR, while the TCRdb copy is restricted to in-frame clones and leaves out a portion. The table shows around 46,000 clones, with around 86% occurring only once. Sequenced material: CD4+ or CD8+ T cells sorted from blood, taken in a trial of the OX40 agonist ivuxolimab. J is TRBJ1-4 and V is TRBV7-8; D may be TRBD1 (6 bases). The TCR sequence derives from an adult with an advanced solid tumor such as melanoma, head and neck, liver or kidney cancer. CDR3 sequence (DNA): TGTGCCAGCAGCTTAGGAATAGGGGGTGGGGTTAATGAAAAACTGTTTTTT. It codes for CASSLGIGGGVNEKLFF.